This T cell receptor beta chain was found in a study of blood T cell repertoires in COVID-19. Study as a whole: Italy, Spain and the United States were the sources of the convalescent and acute COVID-19 samples. PBMCs, B-cell-depleted T cells, or T cells were the source of the cDNA or gDNA that made up the material.

As originally analysed: Reference gene primer amplification gave estimated nucleated cell counts. Assay: immunoSEQ multiplex PCR; the TCRdb copy retains only in-frame clones and omits some. D and trimming come from the DNA, and the V and J calls and clone size come from that table. The sample has about 43,000 clones, about nine tenths seen once. Per the germline V gene, CDR1 is SGHRS and CDR2 is YFSETQ. The CDR3 consists of 15 residues. The ends lost 4 bases at V and 8 bases at J; junction bases unmatched: 8. The receptor was isolated from a human donor in a cohort sampled during active COVID-19. The material sequenced was peripheral blood. V and J are TRBV5-1 and TRBJ1-4; 10 bases align to TRBD1. For the CDR3, the DNA is TGCGCCAGCAGCCCGGGACAGGGGAGAGGCGAAAAACTGTTTTTT. Translated, it gives CASSPGQGRGEKLFF.